This paragraph reports one T cell receptor (beta chain). Its antigen is still unknown. The CDR3 spans 12 residues. V dropped 6 bases and J dropped 6; count of bases not matched to a gene: 2. Germline lookup yields CDR1 MNHEY and CDR2 SMNVEV (reference sequence). These data are taken from a study of T cell responses to AZD1222 COVID-19 vaccine. Study observations and caveats: Reports indicate that nearly half of spike-specific TCRs are directed at unmutated variant regions. Spike-specific TCR breadth and depth grew following two AZD1222 doses.

Generated by immunoSEQ multiplex PCR, the TCRdb table keeps only in-frame clones and is missing some. The data hold 150,000 to 200,000 clones, with approximately 90% observed a single time. The sequence came from an adult in good health. The chain links TRBV27 to TRBJ1-5; 7 positions agree with TRBD1. The sample consisted of peripheral blood, taken on day 0 of AZD1222 vaccination. The CDR3 DNA is TGTGCCAGCAGGGCAGGGGGTCAGCCCCAGCATTTT. As protein: CASRAGGQPQHF.